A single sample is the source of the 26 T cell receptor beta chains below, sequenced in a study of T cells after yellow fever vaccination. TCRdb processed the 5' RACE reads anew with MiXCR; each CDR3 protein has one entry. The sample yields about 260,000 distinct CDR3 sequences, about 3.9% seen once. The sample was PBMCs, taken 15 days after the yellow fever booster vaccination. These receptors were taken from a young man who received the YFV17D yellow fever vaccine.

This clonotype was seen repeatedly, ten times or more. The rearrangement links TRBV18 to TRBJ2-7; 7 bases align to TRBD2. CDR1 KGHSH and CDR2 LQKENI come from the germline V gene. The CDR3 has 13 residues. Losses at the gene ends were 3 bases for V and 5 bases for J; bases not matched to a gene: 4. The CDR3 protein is CASSPLGRDEQYV. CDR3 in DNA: TGTGCCAGCTCACCCTTGGGGAGGGACGAGCAGTACGTC.

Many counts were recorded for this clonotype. In nucleotides, the CDR3 is TGCAGTGCTAGCCCGAACTCTGGAAACACCATATATTTT. Translating it yields CSASPNSGNTIYF. V gene TRBV20-1 combines with J gene TRBJ1-3; D not resolved. CDR1 and CDR2 (germline): DFQATT, SNEGSKA (reference sequence). Trimming took 3 bases from V and 0 from J, leaving 6 bases between them. The CDR3 has 13 residues.

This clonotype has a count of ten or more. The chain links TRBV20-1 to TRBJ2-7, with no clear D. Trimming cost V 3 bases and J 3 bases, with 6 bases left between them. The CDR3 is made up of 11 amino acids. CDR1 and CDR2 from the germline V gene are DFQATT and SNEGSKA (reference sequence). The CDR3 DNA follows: TGCAGTGCTAGTTCGAGCTACGAGCAGTACGTC. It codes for CSASSSYEQYV.

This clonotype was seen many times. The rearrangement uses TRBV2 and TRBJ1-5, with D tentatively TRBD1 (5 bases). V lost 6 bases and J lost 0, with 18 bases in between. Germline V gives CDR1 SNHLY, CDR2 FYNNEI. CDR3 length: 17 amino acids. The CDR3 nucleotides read TGTGCCAGCAGGAAGAGCGGGGCAGCTAATAGCAATCAGCCCCAGCATTTT. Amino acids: CASRKSGAANSNQPQHF.

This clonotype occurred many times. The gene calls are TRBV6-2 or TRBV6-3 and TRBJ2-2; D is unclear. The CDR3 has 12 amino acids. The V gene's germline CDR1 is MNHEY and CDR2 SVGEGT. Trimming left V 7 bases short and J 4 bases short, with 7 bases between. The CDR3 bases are TGTGCCAGCACGGCCAGCACCGGGGAGCTGTTTTTT. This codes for CASTASTGELFF.

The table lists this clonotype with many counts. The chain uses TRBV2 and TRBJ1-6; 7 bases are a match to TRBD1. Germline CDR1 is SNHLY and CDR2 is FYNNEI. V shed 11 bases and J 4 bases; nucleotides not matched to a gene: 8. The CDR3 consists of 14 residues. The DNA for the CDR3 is TGTGCCGCAGCCTACAGGGGTTATAATTCACCCCTCCACTTT. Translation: CAAAYRGYNSPLHF.

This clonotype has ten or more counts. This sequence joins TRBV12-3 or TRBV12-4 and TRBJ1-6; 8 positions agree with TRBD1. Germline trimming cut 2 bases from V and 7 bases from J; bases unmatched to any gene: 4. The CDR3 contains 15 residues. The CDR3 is CASSLTWTGNSPLHF. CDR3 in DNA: TGTGCCAGCAGTTTAACCTGGACAGGGAATTCACCCCTCCACTTT.

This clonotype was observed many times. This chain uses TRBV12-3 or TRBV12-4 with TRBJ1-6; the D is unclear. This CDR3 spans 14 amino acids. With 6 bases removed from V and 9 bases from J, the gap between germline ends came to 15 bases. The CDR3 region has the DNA TGTGCCAGCAGCTATGACCCATTGGGTTCACCCCTCCACTTT. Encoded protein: CASSYDPLGSPLHF.

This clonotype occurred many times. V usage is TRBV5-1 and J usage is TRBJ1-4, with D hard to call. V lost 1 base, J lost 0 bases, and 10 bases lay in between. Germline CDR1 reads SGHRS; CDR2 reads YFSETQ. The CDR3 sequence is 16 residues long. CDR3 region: CASSLLSQSTNEKLFF. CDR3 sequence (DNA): TGCGCCAGCAGCTTGTTGTCTCAGTCAACTAATGAAAAACTGTTTTTT.

The CDR3 reads CATSPGGNQPQHF. The CDR3, as DNA: TGTGCCACCAGTCCAGGGGGCAATCAGCCCCAGCATTTT. The chain couples TRBV24-1 to TRBJ1-5; possible D gene TRBD1, 6 bases. There are 13 residues in the CDR3. Trimming left V 6 bases short and J 2 bases short, with 7 bases between. CDR1 KGHDR and CDR2 SFDVKD come from the germline V gene.

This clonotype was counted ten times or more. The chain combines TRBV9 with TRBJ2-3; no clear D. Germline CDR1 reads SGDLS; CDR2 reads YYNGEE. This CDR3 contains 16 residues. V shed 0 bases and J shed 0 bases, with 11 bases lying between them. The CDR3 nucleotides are TGTGCCAGCAGCGTAGGGTTGCAGGCCAGCACAGATACGCAGTATTTT. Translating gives CASSVGLQASTDTQYF. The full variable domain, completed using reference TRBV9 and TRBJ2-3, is DSGVTQTPKHLITATGQRVTLRCSPRSGDLSVYWYQQSLDQGLQFLIQYYNGEERAKGNILERFSAQQFPDLHSELNLSSLELGDSALYFCASSVGLQASTDTQYFGPGTRLTVL.

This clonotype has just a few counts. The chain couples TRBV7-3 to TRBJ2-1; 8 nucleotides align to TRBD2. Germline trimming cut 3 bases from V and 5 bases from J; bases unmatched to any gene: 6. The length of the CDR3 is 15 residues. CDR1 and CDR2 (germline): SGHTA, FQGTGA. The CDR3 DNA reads TGTGCCAGCAGCTTTAGCGGGGCCGGTCACAATGAGCAGTTCTTC. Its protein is CASSFSGAGHNEQFF. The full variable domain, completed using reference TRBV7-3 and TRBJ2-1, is GAGVSQTPSNKVTEKGKYVELRCDPISGHTALYWYRQSLGQGPEFLIYFQGTGAADDSGLPNDRFFAVRPEGSVSTLKIQRTERGDSAVYLCASSFSGAGHNEQFFGPGTRLTVL.

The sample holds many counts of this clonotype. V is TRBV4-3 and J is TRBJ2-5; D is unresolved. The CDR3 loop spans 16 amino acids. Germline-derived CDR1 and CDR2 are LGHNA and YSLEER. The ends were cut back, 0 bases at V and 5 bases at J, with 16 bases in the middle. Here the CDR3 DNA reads TGCGCCAGCAGCCAAGATAGTGGCCTAGTCGGCGAGACCCAGTACTTC. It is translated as CASSQDSGLVGETQYF.

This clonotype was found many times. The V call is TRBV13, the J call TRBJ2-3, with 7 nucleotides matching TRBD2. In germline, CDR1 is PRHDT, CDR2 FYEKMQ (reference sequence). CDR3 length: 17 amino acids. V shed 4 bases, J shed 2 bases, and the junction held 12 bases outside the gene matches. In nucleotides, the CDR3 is TGTGCCAGCAGCTCCCTCTCGGCTAGCGGCCACACAGATACGCAGTATTTT. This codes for CASSSLSASGHTDTQYF.

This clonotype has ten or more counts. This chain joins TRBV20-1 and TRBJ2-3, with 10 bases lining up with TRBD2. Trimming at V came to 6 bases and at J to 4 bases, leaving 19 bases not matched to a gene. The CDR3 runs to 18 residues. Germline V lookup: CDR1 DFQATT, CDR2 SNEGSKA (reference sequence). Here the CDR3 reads CSATKGLAFPSRADTQYF. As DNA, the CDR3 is TGCAGTGCCACCAAGGGACTAGCGTTCCCCTCGAGGGCAGATACGCAGTATTTT.

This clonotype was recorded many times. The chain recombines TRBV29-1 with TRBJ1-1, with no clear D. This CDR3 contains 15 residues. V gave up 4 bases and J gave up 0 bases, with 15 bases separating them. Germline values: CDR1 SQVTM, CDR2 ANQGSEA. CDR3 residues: CSVVSNYLMNTEAFF. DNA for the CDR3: TGCAGCGTTGTGAGCAACTACTTAATGAACACTGAAGCTTTCTTT. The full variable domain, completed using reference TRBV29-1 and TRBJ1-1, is SAVISQKPSRDICQRGTSLTIQCQVDSQVTMMFWYRQQPGQSLTLIATANQGSEATYESGFVIDKFPISRPNLTFSTLTVSNMSPEDSSIYLCSVVSNYLMNTEAFFGQGTRLTVV.

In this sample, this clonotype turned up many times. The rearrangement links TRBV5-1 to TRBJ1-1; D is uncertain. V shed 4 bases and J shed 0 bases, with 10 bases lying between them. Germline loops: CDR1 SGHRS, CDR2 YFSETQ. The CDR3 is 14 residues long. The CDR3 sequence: CASSLQALNTEAFF. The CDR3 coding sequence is TGCGCCAGCAGCCTCCAAGCCCTGAACACTGAAGCTTTCTTT.

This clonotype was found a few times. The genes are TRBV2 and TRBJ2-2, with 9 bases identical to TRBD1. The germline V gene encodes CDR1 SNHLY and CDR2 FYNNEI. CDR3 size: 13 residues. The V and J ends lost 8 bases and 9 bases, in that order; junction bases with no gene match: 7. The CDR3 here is CASSIQGARELFF. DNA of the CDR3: TGTGCCAGCTCTATACAGGGGGCTAGGGAGCTGTTTTTT.

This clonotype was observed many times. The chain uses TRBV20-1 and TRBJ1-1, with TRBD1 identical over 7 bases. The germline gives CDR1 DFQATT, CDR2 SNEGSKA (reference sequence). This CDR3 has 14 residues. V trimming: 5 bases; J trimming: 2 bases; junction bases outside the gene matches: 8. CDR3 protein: CSAEGYRGNTEAFF. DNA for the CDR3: TGCAGTGCTGAGGGTTACAGGGGCAACACTGAAGCTTTCTTT.

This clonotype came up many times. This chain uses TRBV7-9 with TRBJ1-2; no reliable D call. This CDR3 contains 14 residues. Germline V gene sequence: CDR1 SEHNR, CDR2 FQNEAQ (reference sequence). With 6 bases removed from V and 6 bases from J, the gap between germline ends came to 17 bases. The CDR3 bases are TGTGCCAGCAGACCCCGTAACCTGCAGAATGGCTACACCTTC. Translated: CASRPRNLQNGYTF.

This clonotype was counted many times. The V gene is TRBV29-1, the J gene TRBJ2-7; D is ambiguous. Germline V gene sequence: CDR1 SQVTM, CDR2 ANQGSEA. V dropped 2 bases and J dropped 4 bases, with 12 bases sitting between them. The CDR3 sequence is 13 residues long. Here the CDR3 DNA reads TGCAGCGTTGAATATACAGAAGGATACGAGCAGTACTTC. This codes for CSVEYTEGYEQYF.

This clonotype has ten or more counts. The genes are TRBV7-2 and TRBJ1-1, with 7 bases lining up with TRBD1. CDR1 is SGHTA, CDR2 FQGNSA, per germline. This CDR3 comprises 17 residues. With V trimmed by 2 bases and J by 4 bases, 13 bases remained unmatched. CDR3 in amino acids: CASSLKVSGGTGTEAFF. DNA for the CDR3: TGTGCCAGCAGCTTAAAAGTCTCAGGGGGGACTGGCACTGAAGCTTTCTTT.

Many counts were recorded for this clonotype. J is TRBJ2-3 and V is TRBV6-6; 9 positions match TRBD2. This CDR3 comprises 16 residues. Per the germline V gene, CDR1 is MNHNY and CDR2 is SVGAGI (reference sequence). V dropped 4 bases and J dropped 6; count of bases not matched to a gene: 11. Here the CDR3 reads CASSFRAGGQGDTQYF. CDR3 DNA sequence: TGTGCCAGCAGTTTCCGAGCGGGGGGCCAGGGGGATACGCAGTATTTT.

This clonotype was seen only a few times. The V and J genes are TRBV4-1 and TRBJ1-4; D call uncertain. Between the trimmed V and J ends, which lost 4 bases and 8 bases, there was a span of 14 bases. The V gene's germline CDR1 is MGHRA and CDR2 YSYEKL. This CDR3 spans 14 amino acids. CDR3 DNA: TGCGCCAGCAGCCTCGGTATACGAACCGAAAAACTGTTTTTT. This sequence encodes CASSLGIRTEKLFF.

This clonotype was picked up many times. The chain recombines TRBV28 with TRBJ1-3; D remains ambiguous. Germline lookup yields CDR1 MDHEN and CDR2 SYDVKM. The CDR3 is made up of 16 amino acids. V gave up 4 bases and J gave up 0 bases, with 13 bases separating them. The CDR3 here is CASSSPAFTSGNTIYF. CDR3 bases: TGTGCCAGCAGTTCTCCGGCCTTTACCTCTGGAAACACCATATATTTT. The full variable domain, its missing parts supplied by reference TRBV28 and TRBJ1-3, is DVKVTQSSRYLVKRTGEKVFLECVQDMDHENMFWYRQDPGLGLRLIYFSYDVKMKEKGDIPEGYSVSREKKERFSLILESASTNQTSMYLCASSSPAFTSGNTIYFGEGSWLTVV.

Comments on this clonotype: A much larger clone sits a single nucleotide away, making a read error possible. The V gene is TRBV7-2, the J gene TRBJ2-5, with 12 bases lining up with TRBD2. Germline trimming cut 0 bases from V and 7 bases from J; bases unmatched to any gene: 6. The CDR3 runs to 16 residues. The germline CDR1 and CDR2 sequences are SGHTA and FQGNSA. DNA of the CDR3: TGTGCCAGCAGCTTAGCGGTGTCTAGCGGGGGGGTGACCCAGTACTTC. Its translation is CASSLAVSSGGVTQYF.